A single T cell receptor beta chain is shown here with its context. As originally analysed: It was from reference gene primer amplification that nucleated cell counts were estimated. Method: immunoSEQ multiplex PCR; TCRdb's copy keeps in-frame clones and lacks some. Clonal size and the V and J genes are those of that table, whereas D and trimming came from the DNA. The sample holds about 72,000 clones, over 75% seen once. The sample originates from a study of blood T cell repertoires in COVID-19. Across the study: COVID-19 samples from acute and convalescent phases originated in the United States, Italy and Spain. T cells, B-cell-depleted T cells, or PBMCs provided the cDNA or gDNA that served as material.

This CDR3 has 14 residues. CDR1 and CDR2 from the germline V gene are SGHAT and FQNNGV. V lost 1 base, J lost 7 bases, and 11 bases lay in between. This clonotype was obtained from a man between 65 and 85 years old with active or convalescent COVID-19. V gene TRBV11-2 combines with J gene TRBJ2-1; D perhaps matches TRBD2 (6 bases). The sequencing input was peripheral blood. CDR3 region: CASSLAGVYNEQFF. CDR3 DNA: TGTGCCAGCAGCTTAGCGGGAGTTTATAATGAGCAGTTCTTC.